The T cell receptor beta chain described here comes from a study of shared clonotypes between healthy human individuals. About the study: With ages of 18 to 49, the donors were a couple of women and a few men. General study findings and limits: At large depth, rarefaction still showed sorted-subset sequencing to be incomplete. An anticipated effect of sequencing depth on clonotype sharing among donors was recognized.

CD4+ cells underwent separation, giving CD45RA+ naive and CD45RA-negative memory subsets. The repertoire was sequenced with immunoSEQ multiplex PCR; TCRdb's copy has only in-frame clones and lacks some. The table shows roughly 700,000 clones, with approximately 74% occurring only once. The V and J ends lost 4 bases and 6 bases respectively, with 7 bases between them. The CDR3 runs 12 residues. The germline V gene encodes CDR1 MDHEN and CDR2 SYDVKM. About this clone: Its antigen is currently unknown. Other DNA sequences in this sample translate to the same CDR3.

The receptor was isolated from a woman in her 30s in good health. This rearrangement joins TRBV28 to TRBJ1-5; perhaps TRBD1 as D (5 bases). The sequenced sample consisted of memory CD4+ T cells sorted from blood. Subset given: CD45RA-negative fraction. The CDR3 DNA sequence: TGTGCCAGCAGTTCAGGGTTTCAGCCCCAGCATTTT. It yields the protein CASSSGFQPQHF. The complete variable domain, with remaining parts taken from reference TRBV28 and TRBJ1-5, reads DVKVTQSSRYLVKRTGEKVFLECVQDMDHENMFWYRQDPGLGLRLIYFSYDVKMKEKGDIPEGYSVSREKKERFSLILESASTNQTSMYLCASSSGFQPQHFGDGTRLSIL.